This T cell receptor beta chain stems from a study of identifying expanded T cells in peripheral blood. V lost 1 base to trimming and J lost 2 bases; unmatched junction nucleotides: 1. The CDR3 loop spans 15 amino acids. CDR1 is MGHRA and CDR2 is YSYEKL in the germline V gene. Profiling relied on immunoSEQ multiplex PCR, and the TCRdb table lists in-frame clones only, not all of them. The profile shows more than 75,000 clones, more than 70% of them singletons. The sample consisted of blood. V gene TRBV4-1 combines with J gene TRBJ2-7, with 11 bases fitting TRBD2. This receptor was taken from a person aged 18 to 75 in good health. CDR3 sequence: CASSQGLAGTYEQYF. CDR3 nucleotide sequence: TGCGCCAGCAGCCAAGGACTAGCGGGGACCTACGAGCAGTACTTC.